This paragraph reports one TCR beta chain. This record belongs to a study of T cell changes during pregnancy in multiple sclerosis. The J segment lost 3 bases and the V segment lost 4 bases, leaving 5 bases of the junction unmatched. The CDR3 spans 16 residues. Germline assignment: CDR1 SGDLS and CDR2 YYNGEE. TCRdb keeps only in-frame clones here, not all; method: immunoSEQ multiplex PCR. The sample has around 62,000 clones; 80% to 90% are singletons. The TCR originated in a female donor with multiple sclerosis, enrolled in a pregnancy study. This sequence joins TRBV9 and TRBJ1-6, with 9 nucleotides matching TRBD1. The source material was peripheral blood, sampled in the first trimester of pregnancy. This CDR3 reads CASSPRDRVYNSPLHF. CDR3 in DNA: TGTGCCAGCAGCCCCCGGGACAGGGTCTATAATTCACCCCTCCACTTT.